These T cell receptor beta chains were read from a single sample in a study of neurological immune-mediated disorders. TCRdb processed the 5' RACE reads anew with MiXCR; each CDR3 protein has one entry. The sample contains 40,000 or so distinct CDR3 sequences, about 13% of which appear only once. The material sequenced was PBMCs. The source is a man aged 25 to 40 in good health. Each CDR3 is given with its conserved first and last residue. The D gene is left open where the match is weak. Expanded clones are given a class, and other clones once, few, many or no size at all.

J gene	clone size	V gene	D gene	CDR3 DNA	CDR3 protein
TRBJ1-2	many	TRBV12-3/TRBV12-4	NA	TGTGCCAGCAGCCCCACGTCAGGGCAGCTGGGTGGCTACACCTTC	CASSPTSGQLGGYTF
TRBJ2-7	many	TRBV5-1	NA	TGCGCCAGCAGCTTGTACCGATACGAGCAGTACTTC	CASSLYRYEQYF
TRBJ2-2	many	TRBV6-5	NA	TGTGCCAGCAGGCTAGGATCGGGCACCGGGGAGCTGTTTTTT	CASRLGSGTGELFF
TRBJ2-3	many	TRBV18	TRBD2	TGTGCCAGCTCACCGTTCGGACTAGCGGGATTTGAAGATACGCAGTATTTT	CASSPFGLAGFEDTQYF
TRBJ2-3	NA	TRBV6-6	TRBD2	TGTGCCAGCAGTTACATCGCGGGAGGGCCGCTCCATACGCAGTATTTT	CASSYIAGGPLHTQYF
TRBJ2-7	many	TRBV10-3	NA	TGTGCCATCAGTGAGTGGCAGAACGAGCAGTACTTC	CAISEWQNEQYF
TRBJ1-1	many	TRBV14	TRBD1	TGTGCCAGCAGCCGACAGGTGGGACAGTCAGTCCTCATGAACACTGAAGCTTTCTTT	CASSRQVGQSVLMNTEAFF
TRBJ1-1	NA	TRBV6-5	NA	TGTGCCAGCACCTCAGAGCCGAACACTGAAGCTTTCTTT	CASTSEPNTEAFF
TRBJ1-2	many	TRBV20-1	NA	TGCAGTGCTAGAGATAAAGCTAACTATGGCTACACCTTC	CSARDKANYGYTF
TRBJ1-2	many	TRBV5-6	TRBD1	TGTGCCAGCAGCTCGACAGGGGGCCTTCTGTCCTATGGCTACACCTTC	CASSSTGGLLSYGYTF
TRBJ2-6	many	TRBV5-1	TRBD1	TGCGCCAGCAGCTTAGACACAGGGGTTACCAACGTCCTGACTTTC	CASSLDTGVTNVLTF
TRBJ1-2	many	TRBV28	NA	TGTGCCAGCACCACTAAGGACGCGAACTATGGCTACACCTTC	CASTTKDANYGYTF
TRBJ1-2	many	TRBV5-1	NA	TGCGCCAGCAGGCCCGACCCAGGGTCTAACTATGGCTACACCTTC	CASRPDPGSNYGYTF
TRBJ2-4	many	TRBV28	NA	TGTGCCAGCAGTTTCATCGGAGAGGGAGCCAAAAACATTCAGTACTTC	CASSFIGEGAKNIQYF
TRBJ1-5	many	TRBV27	TRBD1	TGTGCCAGCAGCTCCGGGACAGGGTCCAATCAGCCCCAGCATTTT	CASSSGTGSNQPQHF
TRBJ2-1	many	TRBV28	NA	TGTGCCAGCAGTCGCCGGGGTCCGGAGCAGTTCTTC	CASSRRGPEQFF
TRBJ2-2	many	TRBV6-1	TRBD1	TGTGCCAGCAGTGGGACAGGGGAAACCGGGGAGCTGTTTTTT	CASSGTGETGELFF
TRBJ1-6	NA	TRBV7-8	NA	TGTGCCAGCAGCTTGGCCAGTTCACCCCTCCACTTT	CASSLASSPLHF
TRBJ2-7	many	TRBV14	NA	TGTGCCAGCAGCCCCCGTGGCAGGGGCGAGCAGTACTTC	CASSPRGRGEQYF
TRBJ2-1	NA	TRBV5-1	NA	TGCGCCAGCAGCCTAGATACGCGCGAGGGGGTTGAGCAGTTCTTC	CASSLDTREGVEQFF
TRBJ2-7	many	TRBV28	NA	TGTGCCAGCAGTTTATATCCGGGGACCTACGAGCAGTACTTC	CASSLYPGTYEQYF
TRBJ2-5	many	TRBV15	NA	TGTGCCACCAGCAGAGAGTCAGGTCCCCAAGAGACCCAGTACTTC	CATSRESGPQETQYF
TRBJ2-6	many	TRBV5-1	NA	TGCGCCAGCAGCCCAGGACGGGACTCTGGGGCCAACGTCCTGACTTTC	CASSPGRDSGANVLTF
TRBJ2-4	many	TRBV5-5	NA	TGTGCCAGCAGCTTGGACAGGGGAGGGGCTGAAAACATTCAGTACTTC	CASSLDRGGAENIQYF
TRBJ2-2	many	TRBV4-1	NA	TGCGCCAGCAGCCCGATTAGCCTTGGCGGGGAGCTGTTTTTT	CASSPISLGGELFF
TRBJ1-5	many	TRBV27	TRBD1	TGTGCCAGCAGTCGCTCATGGGGACAGGGGGATCAGCCCCAGCATTTT	CASSRSWGQGDQPQHF
TRBJ2-7	few	TRBV5-5	TRBD1	TGTGCCAGCAGCTATTCAACCGGGACAGGGCAATACGAGCAGTACTTC	CASSYSTGTGQYEQYF
TRBJ2-3	NA	TRBV7-2	NA	TGTGCCAGCAGCTTAGGGGGAGTGGCGGTATCGACGCAGTATTTT	CASSLGGVAVSTQYF
TRBJ2-7	many	TRBV20-1	TRBD1	TGCAGTGCTAGAGACCCCCGGACAGGGCGAGGCTACGAGCAGTACTTC	CSARDPRTGRGYEQYF
TRBJ2-7	many	TRBV3-1	TRBD2	TGTGCCAGCAGCCAATCCCTAGCGGGAGGGCCTTTTAGCGACGAGCAGTACTTC	CASSQSLAGGPFSDEQYF
TRBJ2-3	many	TRBV5-1	NA	TGCGCCAGCAGCTTGTACGGGAGCACTCCAGATACGCAGTATTTT	CASSLYGSTPDTQYF
TRBJ1-1	few	TRBV29-1	NA	TGCAGCGTGCATAAGACTAGTAGACAAGAAGCTTTCTTT	CSVHKTSRQEAFF
TRBJ2-3	many	TRBV3-1	TRBD2	TGTGCCAGCAGCCAAGATCTAGGACTAGCGACAGATACGCAGTATTTT	CASSQDLGLATDTQYF
TRBJ2-3	many	TRBV7-9	TRBD1	TGTGCCAGCAGCTTAGGGACAGGGGGCGCAGATACGCAGTATTTT	CASSLGTGGADTQYF
TRBJ2-1	many	TRBV7-9	NA	TGTGCCAGCAGCTTACAGGGACGGAAGAACAATGAGCAGTTCTTC	CASSLQGRKNNEQFF
TRBJ2-7	many	TRBV10-3	NA	TGTGCCATCAGTGAATTGGGAGTGGGCTACGAGCAGTACTTC	CAISELGVGYEQYF
TRBJ2-3	NA	TRBV20-1	TRBD2	TGCAGTGCCACACTAGCGGGCAGCACAGATACGCAGTATTTT	CSATLAGSTDTQYF